Detailed here is one T cell receptor beta chain. The antigen is undetermined. TCRdb re-analyzed the 5' RACE reads; it lists each CDR3 protein once, without DNA. This table lists 200,000 to 300,000 distinct CDR3 sequences. CDR1 and CDR2 from the germline V gene are ENHRY and SYGVKD. CDR3 length: 15 residues. This sample is part of a study of T cells expressing NK-cell markers. Study at large: Sorted CD3+CD56+NKG2C+, CD3+CD56+NKG2C- and CD3+CD56-NKG2C+ T-cell subsets were beta-chain profiled. Sequenced donors, eight in total, included seven who were HCMV-seropositive and one who was seronegative.

Broader study findings: NKG2C+ dominant clonotype frequencies in about 6 donors were 1.0-7.0% of CD8+ T cells.

The V gene is TRBV10-3, the J gene TRBJ2-3. Material for sequencing was blood T cells: a sorted CD56 or NKG2C T cell subset, CD4+ or CD8+ T cells, or bulk PBMC T cells (not recorded which). The TCR originated in a man aged 18 to 29 in good health. CDR3 residues: CAISESNTATDTQYF.